This is a list of T cell receptor beta chains from one sample in a study of patients and donors after allogeneic stem cell transplantation. TCRdb itself ran the RT-PCR reads through MiXCR, one entry per CDR3 protein. The sample contains 85,000 to 90,000 distinct CDR3 sequences, about 48% of which appear only once. The sample comprised blood, either unsorted or a sorted T cell fraction (not recorded which). Receptors originate from a human donor who was either an allogeneic HSCT recipient or a stem cell or donor lymphocyte infusion donor (not recorded which). It is not recorded whose cells these are; they may come from a transplant donor. CDR3s include the opening cysteine and the closing phenylalanine or tryptophan. D genes are given only for firm matches. Expanded clones are given a class, and other clones once, few, many or no size at all.

NA,TRBJ1-1,NA,TRBV20-1,CSALPYMEAFF,TGCAGTGCCCTGCCCTATATGGAAGCTTTCTTT
NA,TRBJ2-3,TRBD1,TRBV10-3,CAISESTGQGRTDTQYF,TGTGCCATCAGTGAGTCGACGGGACAGGGGCGCACAGATACGCAGTATTTT
NA,TRBJ2-6,NA,TRBV10-3,CAISTGHSGANVLTF,TGTGCCATCTCGACCGGCCACTCTGGGGCCAACGTCCTGACTTTC
few,TRBJ1-1,NA,TRBV28,CASSLGGVITEAFF,TGTGCCAGCAGTTTAGGCGGGGTAATCACTGAAGCTTTCTTT
few,TRBJ1-1,NA,TRBV3-1,CASKRNTEAFF,TGTGCCAGCAAAAGGAACACTGAAGCTTTCTTT
NA,TRBJ1-6,TRBD1,TRBV4-3,CASSLEPPGQGVWNSPLHF,TGCGCCAGCAGCCTAGAGCCCCCGGGACAGGGCGTATGGAATTCACCCCTCCACTTT
NA,TRBJ1-1,NA,TRBV30,CAWSETPAGPNTEAFF,TGTGCCTGGAGTGAAACCCCGGCAGGACCAAACACTGAAGCTTTCTTT
NA,TRBJ1-2,TRBD1,TRBV10-3,CAIGQGSSYGYTF,TGTGCCATCGGACAGGGATCGAGCTATGGCTACACCTTC
NA,TRBJ2-7,NA,TRBV20-1,CSARTGQAHYEQYF,TGCAGTGCTAGGACGGGACAAGCGCACTACGAGCAGTACTTC
NA,TRBJ2-1,NA,TRBV5-1,CASSPDGAQVYNEQFF,TGCGCCAGCAGCCCGGACGGGGCCCAGGTATACAATGAGCAGTTCTTC
NA,TRBJ1-2,TRBD1,TRBV9,CASSATGGYGYTF,TGTGCCAGCAGCGCGACAGGGGGCTATGGCTACACCTTC
NA,TRBJ1-2,TRBD1,TRBV12-3/TRBV12-4,CATGRTGSYGYTF,TGTGCCACCGGAAGGACAGGCAGCTATGGCTACACCTTC
few,TRBJ1-2,TRBD1,TRBV25-1,CASSEEGTGHGYTF,TGTGCCAGCAGTGAGGAGGGGACAGGGCATGGCTACACCTTC
NA,TRBJ1-5,TRBD1,TRBV12-3/TRBV12-4,CASSFDRGDVPPQHF,TGTGCCAGCAGTTTTGACAGGGGGGATGTTCCGCCCCAGCATTTT
many,TRBJ1-2,NA,TRBV28,CASSSPAGVSNYGYTF,TGTGCCAGCAGTTCCCCTGCAGGGGTTTCTAACTATGGCTACACCTTC
NA,TRBJ1-3,NA,TRBV7-9,CASSLGRQVRYSGNTIYF,TGTGCCAGCAGCTTAGGGCGACAGGTCCGATACTCTGGAAACACCATATATTTT
NA,TRBJ1-5,NA,TRBV12-3/TRBV12-4,CASSSLGQPQHF,TGTGCCAGCAGTTCATTAGGCCAGCCCCAGCATTTT
NA,TRBJ2-7,NA,TRBV4-3,CASSQDMSERSYEQYF,TGCGCCAGCAGCCAAGATATGAGTGAAAGGTCCTACGAGCAGTACTTC
NA,TRBJ1-1,NA,TRBV6-2/TRBV6-3,CASSYSGGTEAFF,TGTGCCAGCAGTTATTCTGGGGGCACTGAAGCTTTCTTT
once,TRBJ1-6,NA,TRBV25-1,CASSETTPYSPLHF,TGTGCCAGCAGTGAAACAACACCGTATTCACCCCTCCACTTT
NA,TRBJ1-3,NA,TRBV7-6,CASSITSGNTIYF,TGTGCCAGCAGCATAACCTCTGGAAACACCATATATTTT
NA,TRBJ1-5,NA,TRBV12-3/TRBV12-4,CASSLRGSGQPQHF,TGTGCCAGCAGTTTACGGGGTAGTGGGCAGCCCCAGCATTTT
few,TRBJ1-2,NA,TRBV20-1,CSKSRGINYGYTF,TGCAGCAAAAGCAGGGGAATTAACTATGGCTACACCTTC
NA,TRBJ1-1,NA,TRBV29-1,CSVSGLLYTEAFF,TGCAGCGTTTCAGGGTTGTTGTACACTGAAGCTTTCTTT
NA,TRBJ1-2,NA,TRBV25-1,CASSESGTVPYGYTF,TGTGCCAGCAGTGAATCAGGGACGGTACCCTATGGCTACACCTTC
NA,TRBJ1-3,NA,TRBV7-2,CASSLGTGTQGTGNTIYF,TGTGCCAGCAGCTTGGGGACCGGGACACAGGGAACTGGAAACACCATATATTTT
once,TRBJ2-5,NA,TRBV11-2,CASSIHRDNQETQYF,TGTGCCAGCAGCATCCATAGGGACAATCAAGAGACCCAGTACTTC
few,TRBJ1-5,NA,TRBV6-1,CASSPEGNQPQHF,TGTGCCAGCAGTCCAGAGGGAAATCAGCCCCAGCATTTT
NA,TRBJ2-1,TRBD1,TRBV14,CASSHLDRQGRIEQFF,TGTGCCAGCAGCCACCTAGACCGACAGGGCAGGATTGAGCAGTTCTTC
few,TRBJ1-2,NA,TRBV14,CASSPSRVVGYTF,TGTGCCAGCAGCCCTAGTCGCGTGGTGGGCTACACCTTC
few,TRBJ1-4,TRBD1,TRBV4-3,CASGPTGGYEKLFF,TGCGCCAGCGGACCGACAGGGGGGTATGAAAAACTGTTTTTT
NA,TRBJ1-5,NA,TRBV5-6,CASSFSDPQPQHF,TGTGCCAGCAGTTTTTCGGACCCTCAGCCCCAGCATTTT
few,TRBJ1-2,NA,TRBV4-3,CASSQDQLGAEDGYTF,TGCGCCAGCAGCCAAGATCAACTGGGGGCGGAGGATGGCTACACCTTC
NA,TRBJ1-5,TRBD1,TRBV25-1,CASSERQGHQPQHF,TGTGCCAGCAGTGAAAGACAGGGCCATCAGCCCCAGCATTTT
few,TRBJ1-1,NA,TRBV11-2,CASSADWRMNTEAFF,TGTGCCAGCAGCGCCGATTGGAGAATGAACACTGAAGCTTTCTTT
NA,TRBJ1-1,NA,TRBV5-6,CASSFPAYGTEAFF,TGTGCCAGCAGCTTCCCAGCTTATGGCACTGAAGCTTTCTTT
NA,TRBJ1-2,TRBD1,TRBV28,CASSLFGQGVSYTF,TGTGCCAGCAGTTTATTTGGACAGGGGGTGAGCTACACCTTC
once,TRBJ2-1,NA,TRBV28,CAIPGPPGYNEQFF,TGTGCCATCCCGGGACCCCCGGGCTACAATGAGCAGTTCTTC
NA,TRBJ1-1,NA,TRBV4-1,CASSRYRDPTRTEAFF,TGCGCCAGCAGCCGTTACCGGGACCCCACTCGGACTGAAGCTTTCTTT